Each of the 18 T cell receptor beta chains below was sequenced from the same sample in a study of human T cells and chemical hapten exposure. TCRdb processed the RACE reads anew with MiXCR; each CDR3 protein has one entry. This sample has tens of thousands of distinct CDR3 sequences, with about 10% found just once. The time point here: patch test 2, 6 weeks after DPC sensitization. The treatment: therapeutic diphenylcyclopropenone sensitization with weekly scalp DPC. The sample here was whole blood, taken in connection with sensitization to the hapten diphenylcyclopropenone (DPC). Receptors were obtained from a woman aged 45 to 65 with alopecia areata. Some clones in this sample may be carry-over from other donors' samples.

This clonotype has a count of ten or more. This chain links TRBV5-1 with TRBJ2-5, with D possibly TRBD1 on 6 matching bases. Trimming took off 4 bases at V and 5 bases at J, with 15 bases between the two ends. CDR3 length: 14 amino acids. Germline V CDR1 and CDR2: SGHRS, YFSETQ. CDR3 DNA: TGCGCCAGCAGCCGTACAGGGATGACCGAGACCCAGTACTTC. This gives the protein CASSRTGMTETQYF. Variable domain in full (rest from reference TRBV5-1 and TRBJ2-5): KAGVTQTPRYLIKTRGQQVTLSCSPISGHRSVSWYQQTPGQGLQFLFEYFSETQRNKGNFPGRFSGRQFSNSRSEMNVSTLELGDSALYLCASSRTGMTETQYFGPGTRLLVL.

This clonotype appeared a few times. The genes are TRBV7-9 and TRBJ2-1; 9 positions agree with TRBD2. Germline values: CDR1 SEHNR, CDR2 FQNEAQ (reference sequence). The CDR3 contains 15 residues. Trimming at V came to 1 base and at J to 7 bases, leaving 5 bases not matched to a gene. The CDR3 DNA reads TGTGCCAGCAGCTTAGTAGCGGGAGACGCGAATGAGCAGTTCTTC. It yields the protein CASSLVAGDANEQFF.

This clonotype was detected ten times or more. The chain has TRBV9 and TRBJ2-2; D is ambiguous. Trimming left V 2 bases short and J 1 base short, with 6 bases between. From germline, CDR1 is SGDLS and CDR2 YYNGEE. The CDR3 is made up of 14 amino acids. CDR3 region: CASSVLRNTGELFF. CDR3 nucleotide sequence: TGTGCCAGCAGCGTTCTCAGGAACACCGGGGAGCTGTTTTTT.

This clonotype was counted ten times or more. The genes are TRBV28 and TRBJ2-2, with TRBD2 matching 12 bases. Unmatched junction bases numbered 7, after V lost 5 bases and J lost 6 bases. This CDR3 is 16 amino acids long. Per germline, CDR1 MDHEN and CDR2 SYDVKM. CDR3 coding DNA: TGTGCCAGCAGTGGGCCGGGACTAGCGGGCCCCGGGGAGCTGTTTTTT. It encodes CASSGPGLAGPGELFF. The full variable domain, with the rest looked up from reference TRBV28 and TRBJ2-2, is DVKVTQSSRYLVKRTGEKVFLECVQDMDHENMFWYRQDPGLGLRLIYFSYDVKMKEKGDIPEGYSVSREKKERFSLILESASTNQTSMYLCASSGPGLAGPGELFFGEGSRLTVL.

This clonotype was seen more than once but under ten times. V gene TRBV20-1 combines with J gene TRBJ1-5; 8 nucleotides agree with TRBD1. The CDR3 is 15 residues long. CDR1 is DFQATT and CDR2 is SNEGSKA in the germline V gene (reference sequence). Germline trimming cut 3 bases from V and 7 bases from J; bases unmatched to any gene: 11. CDR3 protein: CSARGGVAGGQPQHF. The CDR3 DNA reads as TGCAGTGCTAGGGGAGGCGTGGCAGGGGGCCAGCCCCAGCATTTT.

A few counts support this clonotype. The rearrangement joins TRBV20-1 to TRBJ1-1; 10 bases align to TRBD1. The CDR3 runs 14 residues. V dropped 6 bases and J dropped 4; count of bases not matched to a gene: 8. In germline, CDR1 is DFQATT, CDR2 SNEGSKA (reference sequence). In nucleotides, the CDR3 is TGCAGTGCCCGACCGTGGACAGGGGGCACTGAAGCTTTCTTT. This encodes CSARPWTGGTEAFF.

This clonotype was detected many times. J is TRBJ2-7 and V is TRBV6-2 or TRBV6-3; TRBD2 matches at 13 bases. Unmatched junction bases numbered 3, after V lost 5 bases and J lost 2 bases. Germline V gene data show CDR1 as MNHEY and CDR2 as SVGEGT. CDR3 length: 15 amino acids. The CDR3 here is CASSALAGGPYEQYF. The CDR3 nucleotides read TGTGCCAGCAGTGCACTAGCGGGAGGGCCCTACGAGCAGTACTTC.

In its sample, this clonotype was seen a few times. The rearrangement links TRBV12-3 or TRBV12-4 to TRBJ2-2, with TRBD1 as a possible D gene (5 bases). Trimming stripped 11 bases from V and 0 bases from J, with 7 bases between. The CDR3 runs to 12 residues. DNA for the CDR3: TGTGCCCTGACAGCGAACACCGGGGAGCTGTTTTTT. Translated: CALTANTGELFF.

This clonotype came up a few times. J is TRBJ2-3 and V is TRBV20-1; 12 nucleotides agree with TRBD2. Per the germline V gene, CDR1 is DFQATT and CDR2 is SNEGSKA (reference sequence). V shed 2 bases, J shed 4 bases, and the junction held 4 bases outside the gene matches. CDR3 length: 15 amino acids. CDR3 nucleotides: TGCAGTGCTAGAAAGACTAGCGGGAGTCCAGATACGCAGTATTTT. Protein product: CSARKTSGSPDTQYF.

This clonotype was detected many times. This chain connects TRBV27 to TRBJ2-1, with 7 bases aligning to TRBD1. Germline lookup yields CDR1 MNHEY and CDR2 SMNVEV (reference sequence). The CDR3 extends over 14 amino acids. The ends lost 11 bases at V and 0 bases at J; junction bases unmatched: 7. In DNA form, the CDR3 reads TGTGCCGCAGGGGGTGGGAGCTCCTACAATGAGCAGTTCTTC. Translated, it gives CAAGGGSSYNEQFF.

Many counts were recorded for this clonotype. The chain has TRBV14 and TRBJ2-1; TRBD2 matches at 9 bases. This CDR3 comprises 17 residues. Germline CDR1 reads SGHDN; CDR2 reads FVKESK. The ends lost 5 bases at V and 5 bases at J; junction bases unmatched: 13. The CDR3 region is CASSKISGTSFHNEQFF. The DNA of the CDR3 is TGTGCCAGCAGCAAAATCTCCGGGACTAGCTTCCACAATGAGCAGTTCTTC.

This clonotype was recorded many times. The V and J genes are TRBV5-6 and TRBJ1-2; weak D call: TRBD1 (6 bases). The CDR3 is 13 residues long. Germline CDR1 reads SGHDT; CDR2 reads YYEEEE. V shed 0 bases and J shed 7 bases, with 10 bases lying between them. CDR3 coding DNA: TGTGCCAGCAGCTTGGCCCGGGGGGCTGGCTACACCTTC. Translation gives CASSLARGAGYTF.

This clonotype was counted at least ten times. The CDR3 spells CASSAQEGGYTF. The CDR3 bases are TGTGCCAGCAGCGCCCAAGAGGGGGGCTACACCTTC. This sequence joins TRBV9 and TRBJ1-2; TRBD1 is a possible D gene (5 bases). Germline V CDR1 and CDR2: SGDLS, YYNGEE. The CDR3 is 12 amino acids. Between the trimmed V and J ends, which lost 3 bases and 8 bases, there was a span of 11 bases.

This clonotype was observed many times. J is TRBJ2-5 and V is TRBV7-2, with a weak D call TRBD1 (5 bases). The CDR3 covers 15 residues. CDR1 and CDR2 from the germline V gene are SGHTA and FQGNSA. V dropped 1 base and J dropped 4 bases, with 13 bases sitting between them. CDR3 protein: CASSLESGSLETQYF. CDR3 sequence (DNA): TGTGCCAGCAGCTTAGAATCAGGGTCGCTAGAGACCCAGTACTTC.

This clonotype appeared a few times. DNA of the CDR3: TGTGCCAGCAGCTCACGTCACGCTCTAGCGGGAGGGCCCCACGAGCAGTACTTC. Translated: CASSSRHALAGGPHEQYF. The chain links TRBV9 to TRBJ2-7; 12 bases fit TRBD2. J gave up 5 bases and V 4 bases, and 16 bases lay outside the gene matches. The CDR3 consists of 18 residues. From germline, CDR1 is SGDLS and CDR2 YYNGEE.

This clonotype was picked up a small number of times. This chain links TRBV11-3 with TRBJ2-1, with 7 bases identical to TRBD1. CDR1 and CDR2 (germline): SGHNT, YENEEA. Trimming took 8 bases from V and 7 from J; bases not matched to a gene: 8. The CDR3 has 13 amino acids. The CDR3 region has the DNA TGTGCCAGCTCGGGGACAGCAATGAATGAGCAGTTCTTC. Translated: CASSGTAMNEQFF.

This clonotype was seen repeatedly, ten times or more. The V gene is TRBV25-1, the J gene TRBJ2-5; 7 positions match TRBD2. The CDR3 totals 15 residues. Germline assignment: CDR1 MGHDK and CDR2 SYGVNS. Unmatched junction bases numbered 7, after V lost 2 bases and J lost 4 bases. The CDR3 DNA sequence: TGTGCCAGCAGTGAAGGCGGGAGCGGACGAGAGACCCAGTACTTC. This encodes CASSEGGSGRETQYF.

The chain employs TRBV7-2 and TRBJ1-6, with a tentative D call TRBD1 (5 bases). CDR3 size: 15 residues. CDR1 and CDR2 from the germline V gene are SGHTA and FQGNSA. V was trimmed by 4 bases and J by 7 bases, leaving 14 bases between them. The CDR3 loop reads CASSYTGTENSPLHF. CDR3 nucleotides: TGTGCCAGCAGCTACACCGGGACGGAGAATTCACCCCTCCACTTT.